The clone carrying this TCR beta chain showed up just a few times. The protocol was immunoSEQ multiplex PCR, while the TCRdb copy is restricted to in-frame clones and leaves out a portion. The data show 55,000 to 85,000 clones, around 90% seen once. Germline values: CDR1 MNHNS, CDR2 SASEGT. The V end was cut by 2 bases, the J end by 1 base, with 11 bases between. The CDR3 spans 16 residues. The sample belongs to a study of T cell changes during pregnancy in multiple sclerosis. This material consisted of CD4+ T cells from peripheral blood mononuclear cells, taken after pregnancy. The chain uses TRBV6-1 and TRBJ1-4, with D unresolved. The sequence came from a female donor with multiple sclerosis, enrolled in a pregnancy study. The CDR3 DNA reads TGTGCCAGCAGTGAAAACCCGACTCGAACTAATGAAAAACTGTTTTTT. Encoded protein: CASSENPTRTNEKLFF.